What follows are 27 T cell receptor beta chains derived from one specimen sequenced in a study of cytomegalovirus exposure and HLA in healthy donors. The primer mix had 60 Vbeta and 13 Jbeta primers. The repertoire was sequenced with immunoSEQ multiplex PCR; TCRdb's copy has only in-frame clones and lacks some. The sample includes roughly 180,000 clones, nearly 80% of them seen just once. Sequencing was performed on PBMCs. These receptors originate from a man aged 45-65 years in good health and CMV-seropositive.

The gene calls are TRBV2 and TRBJ2-4; D might be TRBD2 (6 bases). With 3 bases removed from V and 0 bases from J, the gap between germline ends came to 12 bases. Per the germline V gene, CDR1 is SNHLY and CDR2 is FYNNEI. This CDR3 is built from 16 residues. The CDR3 sequence: CASSDWGTLAKNIQYF. As DNA, the CDR3 is TGTGCCAGCAGTGATTGGGGGACTCTAGCCAAAAACATTCAGTACTTC. The complete variable domain, with remaining parts taken from reference TRBV2 and TRBJ2-4, reads EPEVTQTPSHQVTQMGQEVILRCVPISNHLYFYWYRQILGQKVEFLVSFYNNEISEKSEIFDDQFSVERPDGSNFTLKIRSTKLEDSAMYFCASSDWGTLAKNIQYFGAGTRLSVL.

The V call is TRBV18, the J call TRBJ1-5, with 9 bases lining up with TRBD1. This CDR3 is 15 amino acids long. Germline CDR1 and CDR2: KGHSH and LQKENI. V lost 3 bases and J lost 6; bases outside the gene matches: 6. DNA of the CDR3: TGTGCCAGCTCACCTGGACAGGGGCTGGGTCAGCCCCAGCATTTT. It is translated as CASSPGQGLGQPQHF.

J is TRBJ1-1 and V is TRBV28, with D possibly being TRBD1 (5 bases). Per germline, CDR1 MDHEN and CDR2 SYDVKM. The length of the CDR3 is 12 residues. The germline V and J ends were trimmed by 9 bases and 1 base, with 9 bases remaining between them. CDR3 nucleotides: TGTGCCAGTGACACAGGGAACACTGAAGCTTTCTTT. It codes for CASDTGNTEAFF.

The chain links TRBV6-1 to TRBJ1-1; D unclear. The germline V and J ends were trimmed by 2 bases and 1 base, with 14 bases remaining between them. This CDR3 spans 16 amino acids. Germline CDR1 is MNHNS and CDR2 is SASEGT. The CDR3 sequence is CASSELIGRGNTEAFF. Written as DNA, the CDR3 is TGTGCCAGCAGTGAACTAATTGGACGGGGGAACACTGAAGCTTTCTTT.

This rearrangement joins TRBV4-1 to TRBJ1-6; a possible D gene is TRBD1 (5 bases). Germline CDR1 MGHRA, CDR2 YSYEKL. V gave up 0 bases and J gave up 10 bases, with 13 bases separating them. The CDR3 runs 15 residues. The CDR3 sequence is CASSQDGREGSPLHF. Here the CDR3 DNA reads TGCGCCAGCAGCCAAGATGGCAGGGAGGGATCACCCCTCCACTTT.

The sample holds one count of this clone. The CDR3 loop is CASSESFAGTVYGYTF. CDR3 nucleotide sequence: TGTGCCAGCAGTGAATCCTTCGCGGGGACGGTCTATGGCTACACCTTC. This chain joins TRBV6-1 and TRBJ1-2; weak D call: TRBD1 (5 bases). The germline gives CDR1 MNHNS, CDR2 SASEGT. V lost 2 bases, J lost 4 bases, and 17 bases lay in between. The CDR3 extends over 16 amino acids.

This sequence joins TRBV6-1 and TRBJ2-2; the D gene is possibly TRBD2 (5 bases). Per the germline V gene, CDR1 is MNHNS and CDR2 is SASEGT. This CDR3 has 13 amino acids. The ends were cut back, 6 bases at V and 4 bases at J, with 9 bases in the middle. The CDR3 DNA follows: TGTGCCAGCAGCGCGGGTAGCACCGGGGAGCTGTTTTTT. Protein sequence: CASSAGSTGELFF.

The CDR3 protein is CASSVGSGGRTEAFF. The CDR3 DNA sequence: TGTGCCAGCAGCGTAGGTTCAGGGGGGCGCACTGAAGCTTTCTTT. The chain links TRBV9 to TRBJ1-1; 7 bases fit TRBD1. Germline CDR1 is SGDLS and CDR2 is YYNGEE. The CDR3 contains 15 residues. Trimming removed 0 bases from V and 4 bases from J; junction bases left unmatched: 6. Drawing the rest from reference TRBV9 and TRBJ1-1, the complete variable domain is DSGVTQTPKHLITATGQRVTLRCSPRSGDLSVYWYQQSLDQGLQFLIQYYNGEERAKGNILERFSAQQFPDLHSELNLSSLELGDSALYFCASSVGSGGRTEAFFGQGTRLTVV.

This rearrangement joins TRBV11-2 to TRBJ2-2, with 8 bases identical to TRBD1. The CDR3 loop spans 19 amino acids. CDR1 and CDR2 (germline): SGHAT, FQNNGV. J was trimmed by 4 bases and V by 6 bases; bases with no gene match: 19. The CDR3: CASRPTTRGLPFRTGELFF. The CDR3 DNA sequence: TGTGCCAGCAGACCAACGACCAGGGGGCTCCCTTTTCGCACCGGGGAGCTGTTTTTT.

The chain is built from TRBV19 and TRBJ1-5; D is perhaps TRBD1 (6 bases). Germline-derived CDR1 and CDR2 are LNHDA and SQIVND (reference sequence). This CDR3 region has 14 residues. V was clipped by 4 bases and J by 5 bases, with 12 bases between them. The chain's CDR3 is CASSTVAGDQPQHF. The CDR3 nucleotides read TGTGCCAGTAGTACGGTGGCAGGGGATCAGCCCCAGCATTTT.

The V and J genes are TRBV5-6 and TRBJ1-2, with TRBD1 matching 8 bases. This CDR3 comprises 15 residues. Germline trimming cut 0 bases from V and 6 bases from J; bases unmatched to any gene: 7. The germline V gene encodes CDR1 SGHDT and CDR2 YYEEEE. Written as DNA, the CDR3 is TGTGCCAGCAGCTTGGGGACAGGGTATATAGATGGCTACACCTTC. This translates into CASSLGTGYIDGYTF.

The V and J genes are TRBV11-2 and TRBJ1-1, with D possibly matching TRBD1 (6 bases). Germline V gene data show CDR1 as SGHAT and CDR2 as FQNNGV. Trimming cost V 3 bases and J 4 bases, with 12 bases left between them. This CDR3 has 14 amino acids. The CDR3 is CASSLTGRGTEAFF. The CDR3 DNA sequence: TGTGCCAGCAGCTTGACAGGTCGGGGCACTGAAGCTTTCTTT. Full variable domain (missing parts from reference TRBV11-2 and TRBJ1-1): EAGVAQSPRYKIIEKRQSVAFWCNPISGHATLYWYQQILGQGPKLLIQFQNNGVVDDSQLPKDRFSAERLKGVDSTLKIQPAKLEDSAVYLCASSLTGRGTEAFFGQGTRLTVV.

The V call is TRBV7-9, the J call TRBJ1-4, with a weak D call TRBD1 (5 bases). The CDR3 covers 15 residues. Trimming took off 6 bases at V and 7 bases at J, with 18 bases between the two ends. CDR1 is SEHNR and CDR2 is FQNEAQ in the germline V gene (reference sequence). CDR3 nucleotides: TGTGCCAGCAGAGAAACAGGAAATTCTATTGAAAAACTGTTTTTT. Its translation: CASRETGNSIEKLFF.

The CDR3 protein is CAISEKQGSTEAFF. The CDR3 DNA reads as TGTGCCATCAGTGAGAAGCAGGGAAGCACTGAAGCTTTCTTT. The chain links TRBV10-3 to TRBJ1-1; a weak D match, TRBD1 (5 bases). From germline, CDR1 is ENHRY and CDR2 SYGVKD. Trimming stripped 2 bases from V and 4 bases from J, with 11 bases between. The CDR3 contains 14 residues.

The V gene is TRBV5-1, the J gene TRBJ2-2, with D perhaps matching TRBD2 (6 bases). Trimming shortened V by 7 bases and J by 4 bases, and 17 bases separated the two germline ends. Germline-derived CDR1 and CDR2 are SGHRS and YFSETQ. This CDR3 spans 15 amino acids. The CDR3 loop is CASWELASATGELFF. CDR3 nucleotide sequence: TGCGCCAGCTGGGAGCTAGCGTCAGCCACCGGGGAGCTGTTTTTT. Looking up the rest from reference TRBV5-1 and TRBJ2-2 gives the full variable domain: KAGVTQTPRYLIKTRGQQVTLSCSPISGHRSVSWYQQTPGQGLQFLFEYFSETQRNKGNFPGRFSGRQFSNSRSEMNVSTLELGDSALYLCASWELASATGELFFGEGSRLTVL.

This clone was found a few times. The chain combines TRBV4-2 with TRBJ2-7, with D possibly matching TRBD2 (6 bases). The CDR3 is 18 residues long. Trimming took 4 bases from V and 0 from J, leaving 22 bases between them. The germline V gene has CDR1 LGHNA and CDR2 YNFKEQ. CDR3 coding DNA: TGTGCCAGCAGCCCCCGGGAGAGTAGTTCGGGGGTCTCCTACGAGCAGTACTTC. Its protein is CASSPRESSSGVSYEQYF.

The chain uses TRBV27 and TRBJ2-3; TRBD2 matches 10 bases. J lost 4 bases, V lost 3 bases, and 13 bases had no gene match. The CDR3 totals 18 residues. Germline V gives CDR1 MNHEY, CDR2 SMNVEV (reference sequence). This chain's CDR3 is CASSFTFPGLAVSDTQYF. DNA for the CDR3: TGTGCCAGCAGTTTTACCTTCCCAGGACTAGCGGTATCAGATACGCAGTATTTT.

The chain links TRBV7-9 to TRBJ1-3; the D is unclear. Deletions cut 0 bases from V and 0 bases from J, with 6 bases between. This CDR3 contains 15 residues. CDR1 and CDR2 from the germline V gene are SEHNR and FQNEAQ (reference sequence). The CDR3 spells CASSLASVSGNTIYF. The CDR3 DNA is TGTGCCAGCAGCTTAGCGAGCGTCTCTGGAAACACCATATATTTT.

A single count supports this clone. This chain links TRBV6-5 with TRBJ1-6, with 9 bases that match TRBD1. The length of the CDR3 is 14 residues. V trimming: 3 bases; J trimming: 7 bases; junction bases outside the gene matches: 1. From germline, CDR1 is MNHEY and CDR2 SVGAGI. The DNA of the CDR3 is TGTGCCAGCAGTTATGACAGGGGGAATTCACCCCTCCACTTT. Protein sequence: CASSYDRGNSPLHF.

CDR3 residues: CASSGPNEKLFF. The CDR3, as DNA: TGTGCCAGCAGCGGCCCGAATGAAAAACTGTTTTTT. The chain joins TRBV7-8 to TRBJ1-4; D remains ambiguous. CDR1 and CDR2 from the germline V gene are SGHVS and FQNEAQ. Deletions cut 5 bases from V and 5 bases from J, with 6 bases between. The CDR3 length is 12 residues.

This clone came up a few times. Mismatch with germline at one junction end may stem from a read error. The chain combines TRBV5-1 with TRBJ1-1, with TRBD1 matching 8 bases. Germline CDR1 SGHRS, CDR2 YFSETQ. This CDR3 has 18 amino acids. CDR3 region: CASSLLIRTGNWNPEAFF. CDR3 coding DNA: TGCGCCAGCAGCTTGCTAATTAGGACAGGGAACTGGAACCCTGAAGCTTTCTTT.

This chain connects TRBV13 to TRBJ1-3, with D perhaps matching TRBD1 (6 bases). Germline CDR1 and CDR2: PRHDT and FYEKMQ (reference sequence). Trimming stripped 7 bases from V and 0 bases from J, with 13 bases between. The CDR3 runs to 15 residues. The CDR3 loop is CASTSTGFSGNTIYF. DNA of the CDR3: TGTGCCAGCACCTCCACAGGGTTCTCTGGAAACACCATATATTTT.

The chain combines TRBV29-1 with TRBJ1-1, with D perhaps TRBD1 (5 bases). Trimming took 6 bases from V and 1 from J, leaving 18 bases between them. This CDR3 region has 15 residues. Germline V gene sequence: CDR1 SQVTM, CDR2 ANQGSEA. The CDR3 loop reads CSVFTGFFRNTEAFF. CDR3 nucleotide sequence: TGCAGCGTATTTACAGGCTTCTTTAGGAACACTGAAGCTTTCTTT.

As for this clone: At one end, the junction sequence differs from germline, possibly due to a read error. The rearrangement links TRBV27 to TRBJ2-5; TRBD2 matches 9 bases. The CDR3 length is 15 residues. The germline V gene has CDR1 MNHEY and CDR2 SMNVEV (reference sequence). The CDR3 sequence is CASSFVSGGQEAQYF. The CDR3 bases are TGTGCCAGCAGTTTTGTTAGCGGGGGACAAGAGGCCCAGTACTTC.

The V call is TRBV10-2, the J call TRBJ2-5, with D perhaps matching TRBD2 (7 bases). TRBJ2-7 matches the DNA end more closely, so the J call is doubtful. Germline V gives CDR1 WSHSY, CDR2 SAAADI. CDR3 length equals 13 residues. CDR3 protein: CASGRGGRYEQYF. The CDR3 bases are TGCGCCAGCGGGAGGGGGGGCCGGTACGAGCAGTACTTC.

The J gene is TRBJ2-7, the V gene TRBV5-1; TRBD2 agrees at 12 bases. V was clipped by 4 bases and J by 5 bases; unmatched bases: 13. Germline CDR1 is SGHRS and CDR2 is YFSETQ. The CDR3 covers 17 residues. The CDR3 loop is CASSLRGLAGNGHEQYF. Written as DNA, the CDR3 is TGCGCCAGCAGCCTTCGCGGACTAGCGGGGAATGGACACGAGCAGTACTTC.

The CDR3 protein is CASQQGETTNEKLFF. As DNA, the CDR3 is TGTGCCAGCCAACAGGGAGAGACAACTAATGAAAAACTGTTTTTT. The V and J genes are TRBV6-6 and TRBJ1-4; weak D call: TRBD1 (6 bases). The CDR3 runs to 15 residues. The germline V gene has CDR1 MNHNY and CDR2 SVGAGI (reference sequence). V dropped 8 bases and J dropped 0 bases, with 13 bases sitting between them.